This T cell receptor beta chain came from a study of blood T cell repertoires in COVID-19. The data were produced by immunoSEQ multiplex PCR, yet TCRdb's version contains in-frame clones alone and is incomplete. The sample has 100,000 to 150,000 clones; approximately 81% are singletons. Sequenced input: peripheral blood. The receptor was derived from a man in his 60s with acute or convalescent COVID-19.

The CDR3 nucleotides read TGTGCCAGCAGAAAGGACAGGGGGAACAATCAGCCCCAGCATTTT. This sequence encodes CASRKDRGNNQPQHF. The chain links TRBV6-5 to TRBJ1-5; 10 bases line up with TRBD1. Per germline, CDR1 MNHEY and CDR2 SVGAGI. CDR3 size: 15 residues. Losses at the gene ends were 6 bases for V and 3 bases for J; bases not matched to a gene: 5.